What follows is one T cell receptor (beta chain) and its context. The source of the sample is a study of CD8 T cells in Susac syndrome. FACS enriched CD8+ TEMRA cells, while bulk CD8+ and CD4+ were negatively isolated. A quantity of about 0.5 to 1 ug RNA underwent reverse transcription using random hexamers. In TCRdb, the immunoSEQ multiplex PCR reads were re-called with MiXCR into one record per CDR3 protein. The table lists around 270,000 distinct CDR3 sequences, 70% to 90% of them singletons. The clonotype originates from a human donor with multiple sclerosis. Source material: CD8+ T cells from PBMCs.

The CDR3 DNA reads TGTGCCAGCACCGGGACTAGCGGCCAAGAGACCCAGTACTTC. Translated: CASTGTSGQETQYF. This chain links TRBV25-1 with TRBJ2-5, with TRBD2 identical over 11 bases. Trimming removed 7 bases from V and 1 base from J; junction bases left unmatched: 2. The CDR3 sequence is 14 residues long. Germline CDR1 is MGHDK and CDR2 is SYGVNS.